This TCR beta chain was captured in a study of molecular identifiers for immune sequencing clone quantification. Study results and limitations: A single cell's spiked Jurkat TCR RNA was reportedly detectable among one million naive cells.

As concerns this clonotype: Its antigen is not known.

V lost 6 bases and J lost 6; bases outside the gene matches: 6. The CDR3 runs to 14 residues. From germline, CDR1 is MNHEY and CDR2 SVGAGI. TCRdb itself ran the PCR reads through MiXCR, one entry per CDR3 protein. The table shows about 500,000 distinct CDR3 sequences, with about a quarter occurring only once. Sequencing input: naive CD8+ T cells from blood, with Jurkat cell RNA spiked in. Subset given: FACS-sorted CD8+CD4-CCR7+CD45RA+ naive T cells. This TCR derives from a human donor in good health. Some libraries in this study had Jurkat cell RNA spiked in. The chain couples TRBV6-5 to TRBJ2-3; 10 bases match TRBD2. CDR3 sequence reads: CASRLAGLGDTQYF. Here the CDR3 DNA reads TGTGCCAGCAGACTAGCGGGGCTTGGGGATACGCAGTATTTT.